This T cell receptor (beta chain) was documented in a study of blood T cell repertoires in COVID-19. Study-wide background: Collection of acute and convalescent COVID-19 samples took place in the United States, Italy and Spain.

In the source study's methods: Estimates of nucleated cell counts were drawn from the amplification of reference gene primers. Some clones are missing from TCRdb's copy, which holds only in-frame ones; the method was immunoSEQ multiplex PCR. V and J calls and clone size follow that table, whereas D and trimming were derived from the DNA. The table includes fewer than 200,000 clones, approximately 81% detected once. Germline V gives CDR1 MDHEN, CDR2 SYDVKM. CDR3 length: 11 amino acids. V lost 5 bases, J lost 2 bases, and 4 bases lay in between. The sequence derives from a human donor with acute or convalescent COVID-19. The donor label of this sample is uncertain. This sequence joins TRBV28 and TRBJ2-7, with D hard to call. Material: peripheral blood. The chain's CDR3 is CASSVTYEQYF. The CDR3 bases are TGTGCCAGCAGTGTAACCTACGAGCAGTACTTC. Filled out from reference TRBV28 and TRBJ2-7, the complete variable domain reads DVKVTQSSRYLVKRTGEKVFLECVQDMDHENMFWYRQDPGLGLRLIYFSYDVKMKEKGDIPEGYSVSREKKERFSLILESASTNQTSMYLCASSVTYEQYFGPGTRLTVT.